The 9 T cell receptor beta chains listed next were all sequenced from one sample in a study of blood T cell repertoires in COVID-19. TCRdb's copy holds only in-frame clones and misses some; the assay was immunoSEQ multiplex PCR. This sample has 55,000 to 80,000 clones, with 70% to 85% found just once. The specimen was peripheral blood. These receptors all come from an elderly man with active COVID-19.

The chain uses TRBV30 and TRBJ1-5; tentative D call: TRBD1 (6 bases). The CDR3 is 13 residues long. Trimming pared 2 bases from V and 4 bases from J, leaving 9 bases between. Germline CDR1 is GTSNPN and CDR2 is SVGIG (reference sequence). The chain's CDR3 is CAWSQQGNQPQHF. The CDR3 DNA is TGTGCCTGGAGTCAACAGGGAAATCAGCCCCAGCATTTT.

The chain combines TRBV30 with TRBJ2-4; D gene ambiguous. Germline V CDR1 and CDR2: GTSNPN, SVGIG (reference sequence). The CDR3 is made up of 14 amino acids. Trimming pared 0 bases from V and 1 base from J, leaving 7 bases between. CDR3: CAWSVGGAKNIQYF. CDR3 coding DNA: TGTGCCTGGAGTGTCGGCGGTGCCAAAAACATTCAGTACTTC.

The rearrangement links TRBV5-6 to TRBJ2-3; TRBD1 matches at 11 bases. The CDR3 runs 15 residues. The ends lost 4 bases at V and 4 bases at J; junction bases unmatched: 5. Germline V CDR1 and CDR2: SGHDT, YYEEEE. The CDR3 DNA follows: TGTGCCAGCAGCCCAGGACAGGGGGCCGCAGATACGCAGTATTTT. Protein product: CASSPGQGAADTQYF.

The chain's CDR3 is CASSLVLRILGNTIYF. As DNA, the CDR3 is TGTGCCAGCAGCTTAGTACTGAGGATACTTGGAAACACCATATATTTT. The genes are TRBV7-9 and TRBJ1-3, with D hard to call. V gave up 1 base and J gave up 3 bases, with 13 bases separating them. CDR1 is SEHNR, CDR2 FQNEAQ, per germline (reference sequence). The CDR3 length is 16 residues. The full variable domain, with the rest looked up from reference TRBV7-9 and TRBJ1-3, is DTGVSQNPRHKITKRGQNVTFRCDPISEHNRLYWYRQTLGQGPEFLTYFQNEAQLEKSRLLSDRFSAERPKGSFSTLEIQRTEQGDSAMYLCASSLVLRILGNTIYFGEGSWLTVV.

This clone was detected only a few times. The CDR3 nucleotides are TGTGCCAGCATCTTACAGGGTAAAACTGAAGCTTTCTTT. Translation: CASILQGKTEAFF. The chain is built from TRBV6-6 and TRBJ1-1, with D perhaps TRBD1 (6 bases). The CDR3 length is 13 residues. V was trimmed by 7 bases and J by 5 bases, leaving 14 bases between them. Germline CDR1 is MNHNY and CDR2 is SVGAGI (reference sequence).

V and J are TRBV29-1 and TRBJ1-1; 9 bases line up with TRBD1. Germline V lookup: CDR1 SQVTM, CDR2 ANQGSEA. The V segment lost 5 bases and the J segment 6 bases; nucleotides outside the gene matches: 7. The CDR3 extends over 13 amino acids. The CDR3 DNA sequence: TGCAGCGTTTCACCGGGACAGGGATCTGAAGCTTTCTTT. Its translation is CSVSPGQGSEAFF.

CDR3 loop: CAISTTGLAGNEQFF. In DNA form, the CDR3 reads TGTGCCATCAGTACGACGGGACTAGCGGGGAATGAGCAGTTCTTC. V and J are TRBV10-3 and TRBJ2-1; 13 positions agree with TRBD2. The CDR3 sequence is 15 residues long. V was pared by 5 bases and J by 7 bases, with 5 bases of the junction left unmatched. Germline CDR1 and CDR2: ENHRY and SYGVKD.

The chain uses TRBV7-2 and TRBJ2-5, with 9 nucleotides matching TRBD1. Losses at the gene ends were 5 bases for V and 4 bases for J; bases not matched to a gene: 8. The CDR3 sequence is 15 residues long. From germline, CDR1 is SGHTA and CDR2 FQGNSA. The CDR3 sequence: CASSPGQGNRETQYF. The DNA for the CDR3 is TGTGCCAGCAGCCCGGGACAGGGCAATCGAGAGACCCAGTACTTC.

The gene calls are TRBV5-3 and TRBJ1-5; D is perhaps TRBD1 (6 bases). TRBV5-3 is noted as an ORF with a role that remains uncertain. The CDR3 consists of 16 residues. V gave up 2 bases and J gave up 0 bases, with 12 bases separating them. The CDR3 nucleotides are TGTGCCAGAAGCTTAGCCGGACAGTATAGCAATCAGCCCCAGCATTTT. This gives the protein CARSLAGQYSNQPQHF.